This T cell receptor beta chain emerged from a study of blood T cell repertoires in COVID-19 (dated by TCRdb to about 2020). With respect to the entire study: Samples covering the acute and convalescent phases of COVID-19 were provided by collaborators in the United States, Italy and Spain. The dataset comprised deeply sampled blood TCRbeta repertoires from subjects exposed to, actively infected with, or recovered from COVID-19. Nearly every sample came with metadata listing a de-identified subject ID, COVID-19 status, age in years and sex. Where available, HLA class I and class II types were taken from metadata supplied by the sample provider and were not determined by assay-based typing. The samples were drawn from the first 160 participants of the ongoing ImmuneRACE study and from 950 to 1,500 subjects provided by 6 global collaborators. The prospective study material was composed of cDNA or gDNA derived from T cells, B-cell-depleted T cells, or PBMCs. The repertoires were made available in a free public database intended to serve as a resource for research on the immune response to SARS-CoV-2.

Findings and caveats that apply to the study as a whole: Clinical and demographic metadata were provided uncurated, with the amount varying by source and participant.

Collaborating institutions collected whole blood in K2EDTA tubes following their own protocols. For TCRbeta analysis, collaborator samples were shipped as frozen whole blood, as isolated PBMCs, or as DNA extracted from either sample type. As to this clone: Its specific antigen is unknown. No clone much larger than this one lies a single base away; base qualities are absent.

The immunoSEQ Assay, a bias-controlled multiplex PCR, was used to amplify TCRbeta CDR3 regions from genomic DNA. The published analysis was carried out like this. The number of nucleated cells in each sample was estimated from the amplification of reference gene primers within the assay. To quantify the absolute abundance of each unique TCRbeta CDR3 rearrangement, sequence reads were collapsed and filtered. For each sample, productive Simpson clonality was calculated as the square root of Simpson's diversity index over productive rearrangements. This immuneACCESS table, as held by TCRdb, lists in-frame sequences with V and J called but not all clones. Of the missing ones, under half trace to an unresolved V gene in checked studies; the others have no known cause. V and J calls and clone size follow that table, whereas D and trimming were derived from the DNA. For this sample the table gives about 15,000 clones, of which 65% to 90% were detected only once. The top ten hold about 27% of the sample.

Here V drops 1 base and J drops 4 bases, and the junction holds 13 bases not matched to any gene. The germline V gene gives CDR1 as SGHVS and CDR2 as FQNEAQ. From cysteine to phenylalanine, the CDR3 is 18 amino acids long. Just CDR3 DNA is preserved here, 54 bases in frame from base 1. The V and J segments used are TRBV7-8 and TRBJ2-3, and 8 junction bases match TRBD2. Sequences were obtained from peripheral blood. The sequence came from a woman aged 50 to 60 with active or convalescent COVID-19. The nucleotide sequence reads TGTGCCAGCAGCTTAGGGAGGGCTTTGGCGGGGGGCGCAGATACGCAGTATTTT. Translated, it reads CASSLGRALAGGADTQYF. The reference TRBV7-8 and TRBJ2-3 proteins fill in what lies around the CDR3, so the full variable domain reads GAGVSQSPRYKVAKRGQDVALRCDPISGHVSLFWYQQALGQGPEFLTYFQNEAQLDKSGLPSDRFFAERPEGSVSTLKIQRTQQEDSAVYLCASSLGRALAGGADTQYFGPGTRLTVL.